Listed below are T cell receptor beta chains from one sample, sequenced in a study of blood T cell repertoires in COVID-19. Sequencing used immunoSEQ multiplex PCR; TCRdb keeps in-frame clones, though not all of them. The sample has 100,000 to 150,000 clones, about 83% seen once. Sequencing was done on a sample of peripheral blood. The receptors originated from a man between 60 and 70 years old with acute or convalescent COVID-19. Both conserved end residues are part of each CDR3.

16	TRBJ2-2	TRBV19	CASSITSGRGTGELFF
15	TRBJ2-7	TRBV3-1/TRBV3-2	CASSQLAGGYDEQYF
16	TRBJ2-2	TRBV5-1	CASSLDPPGVSGELFF
14	TRBJ2-3	TRBV11-3	CASSLGGSTDTQYF
19	TRBJ2-3	TRBV28	CASSIPGLAGEIDTDTQYF
13	TRBJ2-7	TRBV18	CASSPLRQNEQYF
11	TRBJ2-5	TRBV7-9	CASSPKETQYF
15	TRBJ2-1	TRBV5-1	CASSRVPTSYNEQFF
17	TRBJ2-3	TRBV30	CAWRPRPMSRFADTQYF
13	TRBJ2-1	TRBV19	CATRGDPYNEQFF
14	TRBJ2-5	TRBV5-1	CASSSERRGETQYF
12	TRBJ2-3	TRBV5-1	CASSLLTDTQYF
15	TRBJ2-7	TRBV6-5	CASRGGSLGPYEQYF
12	TRBJ1-5	TRBV11-2	CASSPTGGHPHF
17	TRBJ2-1	TRBV13	CASSLGLAGGGPDEQFF
13	TRBJ2-5	TRBV7-9	CASLSPYQETQYF
17	TRBJ2-1	TRBV11-2	CASSLGYQGPSYNEQFF
15	TRBJ1-6	TRBV7-2	CASSFNQGYNSPLHF
14	TRBJ2-7	TRBV9	CASSAGQGNYEQYF
17	TRBJ2-3	TRBV7-9	CASSLAYLPQGTDTQYF
12	TRBJ1-2	TRBV5-4	CASSLIRSRYTF
16	TRBJ2-2	TRBV27	CASSFGLAANTGELFF
12	TRBJ1-2	TRBV10-3	CAISPTGYGYTF
14	TRBJ2-5	TRBV29-1	CSVSPGLGRGFQYF
14	TRBJ2-3	TRBV18	CASSPRQNTDTQYF